The 25 T cell receptor beta chains below were found in one sample sequenced in a study of blood T cells in healthy people across ages. A second roughly 6 to 11 cycle PCR used barcoded and J-beta primers. MiXCR, run by TCRdb on the 5' RACE reads, gives a single entry per CDR3 protein. The top ten clones hold approximately 10% of a sample with 800,000 to 950,000 distinct CDR3 sequences, almost 30% of them seen once. These data also formed part of another study, on T cells of mothers and their children.

Material: blood. These receptors were taken from a woman in her forties in good health.

The V call is TRBV6-5, the J call TRBJ1-3; D perhaps matches TRBD1 (5 bases). The length of the CDR3 is 16 residues. Germline-derived CDR1 and CDR2 are MNHEY and SVGAGI. V lost 6 bases and J 3 bases, leaving 18 bases between the germline ends. CDR3 sequence: CASRRTTQFLGNTIYF. CDR3 DNA sequence: TGTGCCAGCAGACGGACAACCCAGTTCCTTGGAAACACCATATATTTT.

The V and J genes are TRBV6-2 or TRBV6-3 and TRBJ1-5, with D tentatively TRBD1 (5 bases). Trimming took 2 bases from V and 4 from J, leaving 12 bases between them. CDR3 length equals 15 residues. Germline V lookup: CDR1 MNHEY, CDR2 SVGEGT. CDR3 nucleotide sequence: TGTGCCAGCAGTTACAAGGGGTTAGGAAATCAGCCCCAGCATTTT. It is translated as CASSYKGLGNQPQHF.

This clonotype appeared many times. The V and J genes are TRBV27 and TRBJ1-2, with D possibly being TRBD1 (5 bases). V dropped 2 bases and J dropped 3 bases, with 13 bases sitting between them. This CDR3 is 15 amino acids long. CDR1 is MNHEY, CDR2 SMNVEV, per germline (reference sequence). The CDR3 bases are TGTGCCAGCAGTTTAGGGGGGGGAGCAGACTATGGCTACACCTTC. Its protein product is CASSLGGGADYGYTF.

This clonotype was seen only a few times. J is TRBJ1-2 and V is TRBV29-1; maybe TRBD1 (5 bases). This CDR3 is built from 19 residues. Germline CDR1 reads SQVTM; CDR2 reads ANQGSEA. Trimming pared 4 bases from V and 6 bases from J, leaving 33 bases between. The CDR3 sequence: CSVVGGSVFISGLRDGYTF. The CDR3 nucleotides are TGCAGCGTTGTGGGGGGATCCGTGTTCATCTCCGGCTTAAGGGATGGCTACACCTTC. Variable domain in full (rest from reference TRBV29-1 and TRBJ1-2): SAVISQKPSRDICQRGTSLTIQCQVDSQVTMMFWYRQQPGQSLTLIATANQGSEATYESGFVIDKFPISRPNLTFSTLTVSNMSPEDSSIYLCSVVGGSVFISGLRDGYTFGSGTRLTVV.

This clonotype was recorded a few times. This sequence joins TRBV6-1 and TRBJ2-5, with TRBD1 matching 7 bases. The CDR3 is made up of 13 amino acids. J lost 7 bases, V lost 7 bases, and 9 bases had no gene match. Germline loops: CDR1 MNHNS, CDR2 SASEGT. The CDR3 DNA follows: TGTGCCAGCAACCGACAGGGTGAAGGGACCCAGTACTTC. Encoded protein: CASNRQGEGTQYF.

This clonotype was counted between two and nine times. The chain couples TRBV6-2 or TRBV6-3 to TRBJ2-2; TRBD2 is a possible D gene (6 bases). The germline CDR1 and CDR2 sequences are MNHEY and SVGEGT. CDR3 size: 16 residues. Trimming shortened V by 6 bases and J by 0 bases, and 14 bases separated the two germline ends. CDR3 DNA sequence: TGTGCCAGCAGACGGCCGGGACTCGCGAACACCGGGGAGCTGTTTTTT. This gives the protein CASRRPGLANTGELFF.

The V call is TRBV5-1, the J call TRBJ1-5, with D maybe TRBD1 (6 bases). V lost 0 bases and J 2 bases, leaving 9 bases between the germline ends. Germline CDR1 SGHRS, CDR2 YFSETQ. The CDR3 extends over 15 amino acids. The CDR3 coding sequence is TGCGCCAGCAGCTTGGAGCCAGGGGGCAATCAGCCCCAGCATTTT. This translates into CASSLEPGGNQPQHF.

This clonotype was recorded only once. This sequence joins TRBV7-2 and TRBJ1-6; D remains unclear. The length of the CDR3 is 16 residues. Germline CDR1 is SGHTA and CDR2 is FQGNSA. Trimming cost V 1 base and J 3 bases, with 10 bases left between them. CDR3: CASSLVSPVYNSPLHF. DNA for the CDR3: TGTGCCAGCAGCTTAGTTTCGCCAGTCTATAATTCACCCCTCCACTTT.

As to this clonotype: One base away lies a much larger clone, so this may be a sequencing read error. The chain carries TRBV25-1 and TRBJ2-5; D perhaps matches TRBD1 (6 bases). In germline, CDR1 is MGHDK, CDR2 SYGVNS. The length of the CDR3 is 16 residues. Trimming cost V 4 bases and J 1 base, with 16 bases left between them. CDR3: CASSGLRQGSQETQYF. The CDR3 DNA is TGTGCCAGCAGTGGCTTACGTCAGGGGTCCCAAGAGACCCAGTACTTC.

This clonotype was seen many times. CDR3 in DNA: TGTGCCAGCAGCAAGACCGGACAGGGAATAGCCAAAAACATTCAGTACTTC. Translated: CASSKTGQGIAKNIQYF. V and J are TRBV7-3 and TRBJ2-4; 8 bases align to TRBD1. The ends lost 5 bases at V and 0 bases at J; junction bases unmatched: 9. CDR1 is SGHTA and CDR2 is FQGTGA in the germline V gene. The CDR3 runs 17 residues.

The rearrangement uses TRBV28 and TRBJ2-3, with D possibly being TRBD2 (6 bases). V lost 2 bases and J 4 bases, leaving 22 bases between the germline ends. The germline V gene has CDR1 MDHEN and CDR2 SYDVKM. The CDR3 totals 18 residues. CDR3 region: CASSLPRSGVSHSDTQYF. Here the CDR3 DNA reads TGTGCCAGCAGTTTACCCCGTTCGGGAGTTTCACACTCAGATACGCAGTATTTT.

V is TRBV19 and J is TRBJ1-1; D remains ambiguous. V dropped 3 bases and J dropped 0 bases, with 8 bases sitting between them. Germline lookup yields CDR1 LNHDA and CDR2 SQIVND (reference sequence). CDR3 length equals 14 residues. The CDR3: CASSMRQMNTEAFF. In DNA form, the CDR3 reads TGTGCCAGTAGTATGCGCCAGATGAACACTGAAGCTTTCTTT.

The chain carries TRBV28 and TRBJ2-2, with D hard to call. Trimming left V 7 bases short and J 2 bases short, with 5 bases between. The germline V gene has CDR1 MDHEN and CDR2 SYDVKM. This CDR3 region has 12 residues. In nucleotides, the CDR3 is TGTGCCAGCAACCAAAACACCGGGGAGCTGTTTTTT. It is translated as CASNQNTGELFF.

In this sample, this clonotype turned up many times. This chain uses TRBV10-3 with TRBJ1-2; no clear D. This CDR3 has 12 amino acids. Germline V gene data show CDR1 as ENHRY and CDR2 as SYGVKD. Between the trimmed V and J ends, which lost 10 bases and 3 bases, there was a span of 12 bases. CDR3 sequence: CATRSRDYGYTF. DNA for the CDR3: TGTGCCACGCGGTCTCGGGACTATGGCTACACCTTC.

The chain recombines TRBV29-1 with TRBJ1-5, with D hard to call. The CDR3 extends over 13 amino acids. Per the germline V gene, CDR1 is SQVTM and CDR2 is ANQGSEA. V was clipped by 4 bases and J by 0 bases, with 7 bases between them. Here the CDR3 reads CSVVTNSNQPQHF. In DNA, the CDR3 is TGCAGCGTTGTCACAAATAGCAATCAGCCCCAGCATTTT.

Comment on this clonotype: This may be a read error: a much more frequent sequence differs by one nucleotide. This chain connects TRBV20-1 to TRBJ2-7; TRBD2 agrees at 10 bases. Trimming at V came to 6 bases and at J to 9 bases, leaving 14 bases not matched to a gene. Germline lookup yields CDR1 DFQATT and CDR2 SNEGSKA (reference sequence). This CDR3 comprises 14 residues. CDR3 coding DNA: TGCAGTGCAGCTCAGCGGGGGGGCCCGGCTAGGCAGTACTTC. Its protein product is CSAAQRGGPARQYF.

This clonotype showed up just once. At one of its ends the junction is not consistent with the germline gene, which may arise from a read error. The chain employs TRBV7-7 and TRBJ2-1; D remains ambiguous. Per the germline V gene, CDR1 is SSHAT and CDR2 is FNYEAQ (reference sequence). The CDR3 contains 11 residues. The CDR3 nucleotides read TGTGCTAGCAGCTCAGGAAATGAGCGGTTCTTC. Protein: CASSSGNERFF.

The rearrangement uses TRBV27 and TRBJ2-1, with 10 nucleotides matching TRBD2. The V gene's germline CDR1 is MNHEY and CDR2 SMNVEV (reference sequence). The CDR3 totals 18 residues. V gave up 2 bases and J gave up 9 bases; unmatched junction bases: 16. The CDR3 reads CASSLIPRLAGVDGEQFF. The DNA for the CDR3 is TGTGCCAGCAGTTTAATCCCCCGCCTAGCGGGGGTGGATGGTGAGCAGTTCTTC.

This chain uses TRBV20-1 with TRBJ1-6; 12 bases fit TRBD1. Germline V gene data show CDR1 as DFQATT and CDR2 as SNEGSKA (reference sequence). The CDR3 spans 16 residues. The CDR3 nucleotides read TGCAGCGTCCCGGGACAGGGGGCGGCCATCTCTTCACCCCTCCACTTT. This sequence encodes CSVPGQGAAISSPLHF.

In its sample, this clonotype was seen a few times. The chain links TRBV7-3 to TRBJ2-1; 10 positions agree with TRBD2. The CDR3 extends over 15 amino acids. The V and J ends lost 5 bases and 6 bases, in that order; junction bases with no gene match: 7. Germline V lookup: CDR1 SGHTA, CDR2 FQGTGA. Here the CDR3 DNA reads TGTGCCAGCAGCAGACCGGGACTAGCGTCCAATGAGCAGTTCTTC. This codes for CASSRPGLASNEQFF.

Worth noting for this clonotype: This CDR3 fails to terminate in the conserved phenylalanine or tryptophan, so it likely reflects a read error. J is TRBJ2-1 and V is TRBV2; no reliable D call. This CDR3 region has 13 residues. Germline V lookup: CDR1 SNHLY, CDR2 FYNNEI. Deletions cut 6 bases from V and 4 bases from J, with 10 bases between. The CDR3 sequence: CASRETPYNEQFC. DNA of the CDR3: TGTGCCAGCAGGGAGACCCCTTACAATGAGCAGTTCTGC.

This clonotype was detected ten times or more. This chain links TRBV7-2 with TRBJ1-2; the match to TRBD1 covers 9 bases. This CDR3 spans 13 amino acids. J was trimmed by 6 bases and V by 4 bases; bases with no gene match: 3. Per the germline V gene, CDR1 is SGHTA and CDR2 is FQGNSA. CDR3: CASSSQGADGYTF. Written as DNA, the CDR3 is TGTGCCAGCAGCTCACAGGGGGCGGATGGCTACACCTTC. Together with reference TRBV7-2 and TRBJ1-2, the CDR3 gives the full variable domain: GAGVSQSPSNKVTEKGKDVELRCDPISGHTALYWYRQSLGQGLEFLIYFQGNSAPDKSGLPSDRFSAERTGGSVSTLTIQRTQQEDSAVYLCASSSQGADGYTFGSGTRLTVV.

This clonotype came up a few times. This sequence joins TRBV24-1 and TRBJ2-3; D remains unclear. The CDR3 has 13 amino acids. Germline lookup yields CDR1 KGHDR and CDR2 SFDVKD. Trimming took 7 bases from V and 4 from J, leaving 11 bases between them. CDR3 region: CATSLPGADTQYF. The DNA for the CDR3 is TGTGCCACCAGCTTGCCGGGCGCAGATACGCAGTATTTT.

This clonotype showed up just a few times. V and J are TRBV2 and TRBJ1-1, with 7 bases lining up with TRBD1. The CDR3 has 14 amino acids. V dropped 7 bases and J dropped 3; count of bases not matched to a gene: 8. CDR1 and CDR2 (germline): SNHLY, FYNNEI. The CDR3 DNA follows: TGTGCCAGCAAAAGACAGGGCGGGGACACTGAAGCTTTCTTT. It yields the protein CASKRQGGDTEAFF.

This clonotype was picked up many times. The V and J genes are TRBV28 and TRBJ2-5; TRBD1 is a possible D gene (6 bases). Germline V lookup: CDR1 MDHEN, CDR2 SYDVKM. Trimming took off 5 bases at V and 11 bases at J, with 21 bases between the two ends. The CDR3 loop spans 14 amino acids. In nucleotides, the CDR3 is TGTGCCAGCAGTAATACCGGGACATCTGGGTGGCAGTACTTC. This gives the protein CASSNTGTSGWQYF.